This T cell receptor beta chain was sequenced for a study of T cells expressing NK-cell markers. Overall study context: The study drew TCR beta repertoires from sorted CD3+CD56+NKG2C+, CD3+CD56+NKG2C- and CD3+CD56-NKG2C+ T cells.

The CDR3 covers 15 residues. The germline gives CDR1 ENHRY, CDR2 SYGVKD. Beta-chain TCR cDNA was generated via 5'RACE template switching with UMIs. TCRdb re-called the 5' RACE reads; every CDR3 protein appears as one record, without DNA. The sample has a few hundred thousand distinct CDR3 sequences. J is TRBJ2-1 and V is TRBV10-3; TCRdb outputs TRBD1, but without DNA this stays unchecked. The source of this sequence is a man aged 18-75 years in good health. Specimen: blood T cells: a sorted CD56 or NKG2C T cell subset, CD4+ or CD8+ T cells, or bulk PBMC T cells (not recorded which). This CDR3 reads CAISLDRGLGNEQFF.